The present TCR beta chain was sequenced within a study of blood T cells in healthy people across ages (dated by TCRdb to between 2014 and 2016). About the investigation overall: In model experiments, template switching captured roughly one uniquely barcoded TCR beta cDNA molecule for every two T cells. To track age-related changes in TCR beta repertoire diversity, the study relied on deep sequencing normalized with unique cDNA molecular identifiers. Donors were grouped into four age groups: young (average 16 years), middle-aged (over 35), aged (around 56) and long-lived (just over 80). For two donors (one aged 18 to 30 and one aged 80 or older), the study analyzed two additional independent replicas of 1 million unique cDNA reads from the same blood draw. To avoid experimental bias, donors of different ages were randomly spread across the sequencing lanes.

What the authors observed across the whole study: Compared with the aged group, more naive CD4+ T cells, fewer expanded clones and increased TCR diversity were shown by the long-lived group, suggesting age selection. Because profiling used bulk unsorted PBMCs, naive and antigen-experienced compartments could not be compared conclusively. As age increased, observed TCR beta diversity per million T cells dropped in a roughly linear way, and a significant reduction was already evident by age 40. A strong correlation was found between observed TCR beta diversity and the percentage of naive T cells measured by flow cytometry. The CMV infection status of donors was not known, potentially confounding age-related changes in expanded clonotypes. Estimates of total diversity from one million sequenced T cells were regarded as lower bounds and underestimates.

According to the germline V gene, CDR1 reads MGHDK and CDR2 reads SYGVNS. V sheds 5 bases and J sheds 4 bases, leaving 16 bases between their ends. The CDR3 spans 15 residues, from the cysteine through the phenylalanine. The read is trimmed to its CDR3 DNA, 45 bases read in frame from base 1. This clonotype occurred a few times. What this receptor recognizes is not known. Per-base quality was not reported, and no clone a single base away is much larger than it. The library was made by 5' RACE. This sample was sequenced with an Illumina HiSeq 2500. A second 7 to 11 cycle PCR used a sample-barcoded 5' primer and a J-beta primer mix. Each TCR beta cDNA molecule received a unique molecular identifier from a template-switch 5' adaptor carrying 12 random nucleotides. Each sample yielded at least 3 million CDR3-containing paired-end reads. First-strand cDNA was synthesized from all RNA with the Mint cDNA synthesis kit, primed by a TRBC-specific oligonucleotide. After uracil-DNA glycosylase treatment, a first 18-cycle PCR used universal primers M1SS and BC2_uni_R on all cDNA. In the authors' own workflow: Each sample was normalized by randomly selecting 1 million high-quality reads, each carrying a distinct molecular identifier. Instead of being binned into consensus sequences, reads with shared molecular identifiers were discarded. MiTCR, with a Q25 quality threshold and the strictest error-elimination algorithm, was used for CDR3 identification, clonotype clustering and error correction. Lower-bound total TCR beta diversity was estimated with a nonparametric unseen species model using Euler transformation. Using fastp at Q25 and MiXCR, TCRdb reprocessed the public reads and kept productive beta chains. Identical CDR3 proteins give one entry, which carries the most common genes and DNA. The V and J calls and clone size are TCRdb's, not the authors'. Here the sample has approximately 1,100,000 distinct CDR3 sequences; 35% to 50% occur a single time. Under 20% of the sample is held by the ten biggest clonotypes.

Donors were roughly 40 systemically healthy Caucasian individuals from Russia aged 6 to 90 years. Each donor gave 8 to 10 milliliters of peripheral blood, collected into EDTA-treated Vacutainer tubes. PBMCs were isolated by Ficoll-Paque density-gradient centrifugation, with at least 6 million obtained per sample. Trizol reagent was used to extract total RNA from the PBMCs, yielding at least 6 micrograms per sample. Naive CD45RAhigh/CD27high T cell percentages were measured by flow cytometry on a PBMC aliquot from every donor. Sequencing used blood. This TCR came from a woman aged 55-70 years in good health. The rearrangement combines TRBV25-1 with TRBJ2-3, with a weak D call of TRBD1 (6 bases match). The CDR3 loop reads CASSLSTGYADTQYF. The DNA reads TGTGCCAGCAGTCTCTCTACAGGGTATGCAGATACGCAGTATTTT.